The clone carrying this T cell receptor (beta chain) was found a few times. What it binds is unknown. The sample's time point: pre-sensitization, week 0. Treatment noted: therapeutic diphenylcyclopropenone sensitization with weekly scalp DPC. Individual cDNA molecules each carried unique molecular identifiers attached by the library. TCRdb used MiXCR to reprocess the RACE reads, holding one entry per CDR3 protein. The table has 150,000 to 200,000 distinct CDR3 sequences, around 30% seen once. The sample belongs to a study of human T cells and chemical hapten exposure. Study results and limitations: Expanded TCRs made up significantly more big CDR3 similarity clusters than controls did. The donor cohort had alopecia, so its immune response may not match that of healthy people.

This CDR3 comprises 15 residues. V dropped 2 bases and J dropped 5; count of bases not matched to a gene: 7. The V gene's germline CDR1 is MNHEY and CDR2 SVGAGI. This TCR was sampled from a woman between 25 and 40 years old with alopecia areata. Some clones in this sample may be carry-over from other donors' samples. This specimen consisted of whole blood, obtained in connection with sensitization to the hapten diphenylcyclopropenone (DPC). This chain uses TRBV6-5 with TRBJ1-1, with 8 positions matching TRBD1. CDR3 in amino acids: CASSYTGQGRTEAFF. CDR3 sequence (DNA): TGTGCCAGCAGTTACACTGGACAGGGAAGGACTGAAGCTTTCTTT.